This T cell receptor beta chain was documented in a study of CD8+ T cells in alopecia areata. Turning to the study itself: Tofacitinib administration to treated patients was oral, at 5 to 10 mg twice daily. People stayed on tofacitinib for 6 to 18 months, then stopped the drug for 6 months.

Indicated treatment: oral pan-JAK inhibitor, 5-10 mg twice daily. Of note for this clone: Its antigen is not identified.

Overall study results and limits: Under tofacitinib, numerous expanded lesional clonotypes remained detectable in scalp and blood. On tofacitinib, scalp clonality and expanded CD8+ clones among top 100 fell significantly.

The CDR3 loop spans 15 amino acids. Germline V gene data show CDR1 as LGHNA and CDR2 as YNFKEQ. V trimming: 6 bases; J trimming: 4 bases; junction bases outside the gene matches: 5. RNA extraction and reverse transcription yielded cDNA as sequencing template. Repertoires were generated with immunoSEQ multiplex PCR, while TCRdb's copy carries only in-frame clones and drops some. The data show 250,000 to 350,000 clones, with 45% to 70% seen just once and 0.75% to 0.95% held by the top ten. The sequenced sample was CD4+ T cells sorted from blood, obtained around week 52, from a patient treated with tofacitinib. The source of this sequence is a human donor with alopecia areata. The V gene is TRBV4-2, the J gene TRBJ2-5; 13 nucleotides align to TRBD2. CDR3 sequence: CASSRLAGGAETQYF. For the CDR3, the DNA is TGTGCCAGCAGTAGACTAGCGGGGGGCGCAGAGACCCAGTACTTC.